The 18 T cell receptor beta chains below come from one sample, sequenced in a study of spatial heterogeneity in lung cancer (dated by TCRdb to between 2017 and 2020). Library construction relied on 5' RACE. The run used a NextSeq 500. The raw public data were reprocessed by TCRdb itself: fastp quality trimming at Q25, MiXCR clonotype calling, in-frame beta chains only. When rows share a CDR3 protein, they turn into one entry using the most common DNA and genes. This sample is represented by fewer than 50,000 distinct CDR3 sequences; 8% to 11% of them were singletons. The ten largest clonotypes hold approximately 17% of the sample. Read against the paper, the sample's time point label means: blood at routine non-recurrence follow-up after resection. The material sequenced was PBMCs, taken at follow-up. The source is a female donor with early-stage non-small cell lung cancer.

This clonotype occurred many times. The rearrangement uses TRBV29-1 and TRBJ2-1; TRBD1 is a possible D gene (5 bases). CDR3 size: 12 residues. V lost 6 bases, J lost 6 bases, and 12 bases lay in between. The germline gives CDR1 SQVTM, CDR2 ANQGSEA. The CDR3 DNA reads as TGCAGCGTCGCAGGGATCGGCAATGAGCAGTTCTTC. Protein product: CSVAGIGNEQFF.

This clonotype was counted only a few times. The V call is TRBV6-2 or TRBV6-3, the J call TRBJ2-3; possible D gene TRBD1, 6 bases. V was cut by 0 bases and J by 4 bases, with 8 bases left in between. CDR3 length: 14 amino acids. Germline CDR1 and CDR2: MNHEY and SVGEGT. DNA for the CDR3: TGTGCCAGCAGTTACTCCGGGACACCAGATACGCAGTATTTT. This translates into CASSYSGTPDTQYF.

The table lists this clonotype with a few counts. This chain uses TRBV29-1 with TRBJ2-2; unclear D gene. Germline V lookup: CDR1 SQVTM, CDR2 ANQGSEA. This CDR3 region has 14 residues. V gave up 4 bases and J gave up 2 bases, with 11 bases separating them. CDR3 DNA sequence: TGCAGCGTTGTAGGTTACCTTAACACCGGGGAGCTGTTTTTT. Translated: CSVVGYLNTGELFF.

The CDR3: CSVAPQGGRNTIYF. In DNA form, the CDR3 reads TGCAGCGTTGCCCCCCAGGGCGGGAGAAACACCATATATTTT. This chain uses TRBV29-1 with TRBJ1-3; D may be TRBD1 (5 bases). CDR1 is SQVTM and CDR2 is ANQGSEA in the germline V gene. The CDR3 length is 14 residues. The germline V and J ends were trimmed by 4 bases and 5 bases, with 15 bases remaining between them.

In its sample, this clonotype was seen many times. V is TRBV7-2 and J is TRBJ1-2; maybe TRBD1 (6 bases). CDR1 SGHTA and CDR2 FQGNSA come from the germline V gene. V was shortened by 1 base and J by 7 bases, with 16 bases between the two germline ends. CDR3 length: 15 amino acids. The chain's CDR3 is CASSLGGTPRSGYTF. The CDR3 bases are TGTGCCAGCAGCTTAGGGGGGACACCAAGAAGTGGCTACACCTTC. Using reference TRBV7-2 and TRBJ1-2 for the parts outside the CDR3, the full variable domain is GAGVSQSPSNKVTEKGKDVELRCDPISGHTALYWYRQSLGQGLEFLIYFQGNSAPDKSGLPSDRFSAERTGGSVSTLTIQRTQQEDSAVYLCASSLGGTPRSGYTFGSGTRLTVV.

By frequency in the sample, this clonotype is medium-sized. The V gene is TRBV10-3, the J gene TRBJ2-3; D is unclear. The CDR3 has 13 residues. V lost 4 bases and J 4 bases, leaving 9 bases between the germline ends. Per the germline V gene, CDR1 is ENHRY and CDR2 is SYGVKD. DNA of the CDR3: TGTGCCATCAGTGCTAGGCGTCCAGATACGCAGTATTTT. As protein: CAISARRPDTQYF.

This clonotype was seen only a few times. A much larger clone lies one base from this, so it may be a read error. The rearrangement links TRBV5-1 to TRBJ2-7; TRBD1 matches at 7 bases. This CDR3 is built from 14 residues. Germline V gene lookup returns CDR1 SGHRS and CDR2 YFSETQ. The CDR3 region is CVSSTGIQGNEQYF. The CDR3 DNA reads as TGCGTCAGCAGCACGGGGATACAGGGGAACGAGCAGTACTTC.

This clonotype was observed many times. This sequence joins TRBV28 and TRBJ1-5; D not certain. Deletions cut 7 bases from V and 6 bases from J, with 19 bases between. This CDR3 is built from 15 residues. Germline lookup yields CDR1 MDHEN and CDR2 SYDVKM. CDR3 loop: CASKTGLARSQPQHF. For the CDR3, the DNA is TGTGCCAGCAAGACGGGGTTAGCGCGCTCTCAGCCCCAGCATTTT.

This clonotype was seen at least ten times. The genes are TRBV20-1 and TRBJ2-3, with D perhaps matching TRBD2 (5 bases). CDR1 is DFQATT, CDR2 SNEGSKA, per germline (reference sequence). The CDR3 loop spans 12 amino acids. V was trimmed by 3 bases and J by 4 bases, leaving 8 bases between them. CDR3 DNA: TGCAGTGCTAGGCTACTAGCAGATACGCAGTATTTT. Protein sequence: CSARLLADTQYF.

V is TRBV14 and J is TRBJ2-6; D remains ambiguous. Germline CDR1 SGHDN, CDR2 FVKESK. The CDR3 loop spans 15 amino acids. V lost 5 bases, J lost 2 bases, and 10 bases lay in between. CDR3 amino acids: CASSEVGTGANVLTF. The DNA of the CDR3 is TGTGCCAGCAGCGAAGTGGGTACTGGGGCCAACGTCCTGACTTTC.

V usage is TRBV9 and J usage is TRBJ2-1; maybe TRBD2 (6 bases). The V end was cut by 4 bases, the J end by 9 bases, with 17 bases between. This CDR3 region has 14 residues. The germline gives CDR1 SGDLS, CDR2 YYNGEE. CDR3 nucleotide sequence: TGTGCCAGCAGCACTAGCCCCGACCAGGTTGAGCAGTTCTTC. Translation: CASSTSPDQVEQFF. Based on the CDR3 plus reference TRBV9 and TRBJ2-1, the full variable domain is DSGVTQTPKHLITATGQRVTLRCSPRSGDLSVYWYQQSLDQGLQFLIQYYNGEERAKGNILERFSAQQFPDLHSELNLSSLELGDSALYFCASSTSPDQVEQFFGPGTRLTVL.

V gene TRBV7-9 combines with J gene TRBJ2-7, with D maybe TRBD1 (7 bases). The CDR3 totals 15 residues. The germline V gene encodes CDR1 SEHNR and CDR2 FQNEAQ (reference sequence). Trimming left V 1 base short and J 3 bases short, with 13 bases between. CDR3 DNA: TGTGCCAGCAGCTTAGGCGGGACAGCCAGCTACGAGCAGTACTTC. It specifies CASSLGGTASYEQYF.

This clonotype has a handful of counts. This sequence joins TRBV5-4 and TRBJ1-2, with 11 bases fitting TRBD1. After removal of 4 bases from V and 12 bases from J, the junction contained 11 bases not matched to a gene. The CDR3 totals 14 residues. Germline values: CDR1 SGHNT, CDR2 YYREEE (reference sequence). The CDR3, as DNA: TGTGCCAGCAGCACCAGGACAGGGGGCGCATCTCACACCTTC. Translated: CASSTRTGGASHTF.

The genes are TRBV20-1 and TRBJ2-1; D gene unclear. Germline CDR1 and CDR2: DFQATT and SNEGSKA (reference sequence). CDR3 length equals 14 residues. V shed 3 bases and J shed 5 bases, with 14 bases lying between them. CDR3 region: CSARPLKWDNEQFF. CDR3 in DNA: TGCAGTGCTAGGCCCCTAAAATGGGACAATGAGCAGTTCTTC.

This clonotype has just a few counts. The rearrangement uses TRBV10-3 and TRBJ2-7; D is perhaps TRBD1 or TRBD2 (5 bases each). The CDR3 contains 15 residues. CDR1 ENHRY and CDR2 SYGVKD come from the germline V gene. Deletions cut 2 bases from V and 0 bases from J, with 11 bases between. The CDR3 protein is CAISERGPSSYEQYF. The CDR3 DNA reads TGTGCCATCAGTGAGCGGGGACCGAGCTCCTACGAGCAGTACTTC.

This clonotype is categorized as medium-sized. The chain joins TRBV24-1 to TRBJ2-4; tentatively, D is TRBD2 (5 bases). V lost 3 bases and J 3 bases, leaving 14 bases between the germline ends. Germline values: CDR1 KGHDR, CDR2 SFDVKD. CDR3 size: 16 residues. The CDR3 loop reads CATSDRSPGSKNIQYF. CDR3 in DNA: TGTGCCACCAGTGATAGATCTCCGGGAAGCAAAAACATTCAGTACTTC.

This clonotype has more than one count but fewer than ten. One end of the junction is discordant with germline, which a read error may explain. This sequence joins TRBV7-7 and TRBJ2-2; 7 nucleotides line up with TRBD1. Germline V gives CDR1 SSHAT, CDR2 FNYEAQ (reference sequence). This CDR3 comprises 16 residues. The CDR3 DNA follows: TGTGCTAGCAGCCAACGGACAGGAATGAACACCGGGGAGCTGTTTTTT. Translated: CASSQRTGMNTGELFF.

This clonotype was counted ten times or more. The chain combines TRBV9 with TRBJ1-4; D gene unclear. Between the trimmed V and J ends, which lost 2 bases and 1 base, there was a span of 12 bases. The CDR3 is made up of 16 amino acids. CDR1 SGDLS and CDR2 YYNGEE come from the germline V gene. The CDR3 region has the DNA TGTGCCAGCAGCGTCTCCTCTCTCGGAACTAATGAAAAACTGTTTTTT. The encoded protein is CASSVSSLGTNEKLFF.